This is a list of T cell receptor beta chains from one sample in a study of shared clonotypes between healthy human individuals. Sequencing used immunoSEQ multiplex PCR; TCRdb keeps in-frame clones, though not all of them. The sample carries 2 million to 2.5 million clones, approximately 94% recorded once. Sequenced input: naive CD8+ T cells from PBMCs. The source is a man aged 18 to 35 in good health. Some clones in this sample may be carry-over from other donors' samples. CDR3s include the opening cysteine and the closing phenylalanine or tryptophan. Each record gives: J gene, V gene, D gene, clone size, CDR3 DNA, CDR3 protein. A D gene is named only where the DNA matches it firmly. Clone size is given for some rows only: seen once, a few or many times, or a class if the clone is expanded.

TRBJ2-3	TRBV28	.	once	TGTGCCAGCAGACAAGACCCCGACGGCGGCACAGATACGCAGTATTTT	CASRQDPDGGTDTQYF
TRBJ2-3	TRBV4-1	.	.	TGCGCCAGCAGCCAAGATAGAGGACTCAACGGAGATACGCAGTATTTT	CASSQDRGLNGDTQYF
TRBJ1-2	TRBV29-1	TRBD1	.	TGCAGCGTTGCCACAGGGGGCGCGAATGGCTACACCTTC	CSVATGGANGYTF
TRBJ2-1	TRBV29-1	TRBD2	.	TGCAGCGTTGAAGTTCCCCTGGGACTAGCGGGGCGTAGGGGTAATGAGCAGTTCTTC	CSVEVPLGLAGRRGNEQFF
TRBJ2-5	TRBV5-6	TRBD1	.	TGTGCCAGCAGCTTGTTGGGACAGGGGCAGCAAGAGACCCAGTACTTC	CASSLLGQGQQETQYF
TRBJ2-1	TRBV13	.	.	TGTGCCAGCAGCTTAGGGTCAGAATACAATGAGCAGTTCTTC	CASSLGSEYNEQFF
TRBJ2-5	TRBV5-1	.	.	TGCGCCAGCCGGACGCGAGAGACCCAGTACTTC	CASRTRETQYF
TRBJ2-4	TRBV7-6	.	.	TGTGCCAGCAGCCCGGACACCTGGGGCAAAAACATTCAGTACTTC	CASSPDTWGKNIQYF
TRBJ2-7	TRBV7-9	.	.	TGTGCCAGCAGCTTAGTGGCAGTAACACCCTACGAGCAGTACTTC	CASSLVAVTPYEQYF
TRBJ2-1	TRBV4-3	.	.	TGCGCCAGCAGCCACCGGACAGAGAGCTCCTACAATGAGCAGTTCTTC	CASSHRTESSYNEQFF